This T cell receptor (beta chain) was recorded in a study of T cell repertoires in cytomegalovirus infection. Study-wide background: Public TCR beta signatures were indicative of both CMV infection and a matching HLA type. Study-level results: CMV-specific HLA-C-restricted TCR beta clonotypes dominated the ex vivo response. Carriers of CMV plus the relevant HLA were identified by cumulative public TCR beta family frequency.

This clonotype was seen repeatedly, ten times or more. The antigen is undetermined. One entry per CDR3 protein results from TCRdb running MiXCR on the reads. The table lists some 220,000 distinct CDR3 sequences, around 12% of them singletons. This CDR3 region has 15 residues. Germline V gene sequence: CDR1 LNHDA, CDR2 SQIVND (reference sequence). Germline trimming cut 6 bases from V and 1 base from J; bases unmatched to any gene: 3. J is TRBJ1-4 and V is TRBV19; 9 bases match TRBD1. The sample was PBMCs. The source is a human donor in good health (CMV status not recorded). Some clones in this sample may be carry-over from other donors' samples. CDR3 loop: CASRDRGRTNEKLFF. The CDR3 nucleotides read TGTGCCAGTAGGGACAGGGGTAGAACTAATGAAAAACTGTTTTTT.